These 29 T cell receptor beta chains came from one sample sequenced in a study of blood T cell repertoires in COVID-19. Only in-frame clones appear in the TCRdb table, and some are missing; sequencing was by immunoSEQ multiplex PCR. The sample includes 350,000 or so clones, more than 75% of them seen just once. The source material was peripheral blood. All receptors derive from a woman aged 30 to 39 with COVID-19, enrolled during active disease.

This chain links TRBV7-8 with TRBJ1-2, with 8 positions matching TRBD1. V lost 3 bases, J lost 7 bases, and 13 bases stayed unmatched. The CDR3 sequence is 16 residues long. Germline CDR1 is SGHVS and CDR2 is FQNEAQ. The CDR3 protein is CASSFNLDREYSGYTF. CDR3 nucleotides: TGTGCCAGCAGCTTCAACTTGGACAGGGAATATAGTGGCTACACCTTC.

This sequence joins TRBV28 and TRBJ1-2, with D uncertain. This CDR3 is built from 14 residues. Trimming took 5 bases from V and 3 from J, leaving 13 bases between them. The V gene's germline CDR1 is MDHEN and CDR2 SYDVKM. Here the CDR3 DNA reads TGTGCCAGCAGTACGAGCGGAGGGTACTATGGCTACACCTTC. Translating it yields CASSTSGGYYGYTF.

The CDR3 here is CAVRPGSEETQYF. CDR3 sequence (DNA): TGTGCCGTTCGTCCAGGGTCGGAGGAGACCCAGTACTTC. This sequence joins TRBV12-3 or TRBV12-4 and TRBJ2-5; D possibly corresponds to TRBD1 (5 bases). The length of the CDR3 is 13 residues. Trimming cost V 11 bases and J 5 bases, with 18 bases left between them.

The chain links TRBV4-2 to TRBJ2-1; 14 bases are shared with TRBD2. The junction had 9 bases not matched to a gene; V was cut back by 5 bases and J by 9 bases. This CDR3 is built from 16 residues. Germline CDR1 is LGHNA and CDR2 is YNFKEQ. The CDR3, as DNA: TGTGCCAGCAGCTCGCCACCGGGACTAGCGGGAGTTGAGCAGTTCTTC. Protein product: CASSSPPGLAGVEQFF.

The chain carries TRBV27 and TRBJ1-2; D possibly corresponds to TRBD1 (5 bases). Germline V gene sequence: CDR1 MNHEY, CDR2 SMNVEV (reference sequence). V lost 6 bases and J 4 bases, leaving 21 bases between the germline ends. This CDR3 comprises 16 residues. CDR3 coding DNA: TGTGCCAGCAGGTCAGCCGAAGTAAGGGGAAGCTATGGCTACACCTTC. Protein sequence: CASRSAEVRGSYGYTF.

The rearrangement links TRBV24-1 to TRBJ2-7; D might be TRBD2 (5 bases). The germline V and J ends were trimmed by 3 bases and 6 bases, with 11 bases remaining between them. CDR3 length: 13 amino acids. The germline gives CDR1 KGHDR, CDR2 SFDVKD. This CDR3 is CATSDRIGGEQYF. The CDR3, as DNA: TGTGCCACCAGTGATCGGATCGGAGGCGAGCAGTACTTC.

The chain links TRBV4-3 to TRBJ2-6; D uncertain. Trimming pared 0 bases from V and 4 bases from J, leaving 4 bases between. Germline CDR1 reads LGHNA; CDR2 reads YSLEER. The CDR3 length is 14 residues. This chain's CDR3 is CASSQDPGANVLTF. CDR3 nucleotide sequence: TGCGCCAGCAGCCAAGATCCAGGGGCCAACGTCCTGACTTTC.

V and J are TRBV6-2 or TRBV6-3 and TRBJ2-7; D gene unclear. The CDR3 is 13 amino acids. V lost 3 bases and J 5 bases, leaving 11 bases between the germline ends. In germline, CDR1 is MNHEY, CDR2 SVGEGT. CDR3 sequence reads: CASSYEVGHEQYF. Written as DNA, the CDR3 is TGTGCCAGCAGTTATGAGGTCGGCCACGAGCAGTACTTC.

The chain carries TRBV9 and TRBJ2-3; TRBD2 aligns across 13 bases. This CDR3 contains 16 residues. J gave up 0 bases and V 4 bases, and 2 bases lay outside the gene matches. CDR1 SGDLS and CDR2 YYNGEE come from the germline V gene. CDR3 protein: CASSPGLAGSTDTQYF. The CDR3 DNA reads as TGTGCCAGCAGCCCGGGACTAGCGGGGAGCACAGATACGCAGTATTTT.

The chain is built from TRBV5-1 and TRBJ2-2; maybe TRBD1 (6 bases). This CDR3 has 15 residues. Trimming shortened V by 4 bases and J by 5 bases, and 15 bases separated the two germline ends. CDR1 and CDR2 (germline): SGHRS, YFSETQ. In nucleotides, the CDR3 is TGCGCCAGCAGCCAAAAGACAGGTGGTACCGGGGAGCTGTTTTTT. It encodes CASSQKTGGTGELFF.

The CDR3 DNA reads as TGTGCCAGCAGCAAAGAAAGTGTCGACTTTGGGGCCAACGTCCTGACTTTC. This encodes CASSKESVDFGANVLTF. The chain uses TRBV21-1 and TRBJ2-6; the table assigns TRBD2, which was not confirmed against the DNA. TRBV21-1 is listed as a pseudogene. The CDR3 covers 17 residues.

This clone was counted a single time. This rearrangement joins TRBV7-6 to TRBJ2-1, with TRBD2 matching 14 bases. With V trimmed by 5 bases and J by 0 bases, 6 bases remained unmatched. The CDR3 spans 18 residues. Germline CDR1 and CDR2: SGHVS and FNYEAQ. Written as DNA, the CDR3 is TGTGCCAGCAGCCCCAGGACTAGCGGGAGGTCCTCCTACAATGAGCAGTTCTTC. It specifies CASSPRTSGRSSYNEQFF.

The genes are TRBV30 and TRBJ1-3, with TRBD1 matching over 8 bases. The CDR3 covers 14 residues. V lost 3 bases to trimming and J lost 3 bases; unmatched junction nucleotides: 4. In germline, CDR1 is GTSNPN, CDR2 SVGIG (reference sequence). The DNA of the CDR3 is TGTGCCTGGAGGACAGGGGTGTTTGGAAACACCATATATTTT. Its translation is CAWRTGVFGNTIYF.

The chain is built from TRBV7-2 and TRBJ1-5; 8 bases align to TRBD1. The V and J ends lost 5 bases and 7 bases, in that order; junction bases with no gene match: 13. Germline lookup yields CDR1 SGHTA and CDR2 FQGNSA. CDR3 length: 16 amino acids. This chain's CDR3 is CASSNSQDRVDQPQHF. The DNA of the CDR3 is TGTGCCAGCAGCAACTCCCAGGACAGGGTGGACCAGCCCCAGCATTTT. The full variable domain, rest sourced from reference TRBV7-2 and TRBJ1-5, is GAGVSQSPSNKVTEKGKDVELRCDPISGHTALYWYRQSLGQGLEFLIYFQGNSAPDKSGLPSDRFSAERTGGSVSTLTIQRTQQEDSAVYLCASSNSQDRVDQPQHFGDGTRLSIL.

This rearrangement joins TRBV4-3 to TRBJ2-2, with D possibly matching TRBD2 (6 bases). This CDR3 is built from 18 residues. Trimming removed 1 base at V and 7 bases at J, with 22 bases between. CDR1 is LGHNA, CDR2 YSLEER, per germline. CDR3 residues: CASSQALADLRGGGELFF. The CDR3 bases are TGCGCCAGCAGCCAAGCATTAGCAGATCTAAGGGGAGGCGGGGAGCTGTTTTTT.

The V gene is TRBV2, the J gene TRBJ2-3; 8 nucleotides match TRBD1. This CDR3 contains 15 residues. CDR1 is SNHLY and CDR2 is FYNNEI in the germline V gene. V trimming: 5 bases; J trimming: 2 bases; junction bases outside the gene matches: 6. The DNA of the CDR3 is TGTGCCAGCAGTACCCGACAGGGGCCCACAGATACGCAGTATTTT. Amino acids: CASSTRQGPTDTQYF. Filled out from reference TRBV2 and TRBJ2-3, the complete variable domain reads EPEVTQTPSHQVTQMGQEVILRCVPISNHLYFYWYRQILGQKVEFLVSFYNNEISEKSEIFDDQFSVERPDGSNFTLKIRSTKLEDSAMYFCASSTRQGPTDTQYFGPGTRLTVL.

The rearrangement joins TRBV21-1 to TRBJ1-3. TRBV21-1 represents a pseudogene. The CDR3 runs to 18 residues. In DNA, the CDR3 is TGTGCCAGCAGCAAAGTAGTAACGAAGAATCACTCTGGAAACACCATATATTTT. Its protein is CASSKVVTKNHSGNTIYF.

V and J are TRBV28 and TRBJ2-1, with 8 bases that match TRBD2. The CDR3 sequence is 17 residues long. Germline V gives CDR1 MDHEN, CDR2 SYDVKM. J gave up 10 bases and V 1 base, and 15 bases lay outside the gene matches. The CDR3: CASSLFLTGGPVGEQFF. CDR3 DNA: TGTGCCAGCAGTTTATTTCTCACGGGAGGGCCGGTAGGAGAGCAGTTCTTC.

The CDR3 sequence: CASSLWGRLNTEAFF. Written as DNA, the CDR3 is TGTGCCAGCAGTTTATGGGGCAGGCTGAACACTGAAGCTTTCTTT. The V gene is TRBV27, the J gene TRBJ1-1; D possibly corresponds to TRBD1 (5 bases). Germline V gene sequence: CDR1 MNHEY, CDR2 SMNVEV (reference sequence). The CDR3 consists of 15 residues. V was shortened by 1 base and J by 0 bases, with 9 bases between the two germline ends.

The J gene is TRBJ2-1, the V gene TRBV24-1, with 7 positions matching TRBD2. Germline CDR1 is KGHDR and CDR2 is SFDVKD. The trim removed 5 bases at V and 5 bases at J, leaving 8 bases unmatched. The CDR3 runs to 15 residues. This CDR3 reads CATSGPAGVDNEQFF. CDR3 DNA sequence: TGTGCCACCAGTGGCCCTGCGGGGGTGGACAATGAGCAGTTCTTC.

The chain employs TRBV19 and TRBJ2-4; tentatively, D is TRBD2 (6 bases). The germline gives CDR1 LNHDA, CDR2 SQIVND (reference sequence). With 6 bases removed from V and 4 bases from J, the gap between germline ends came to 13 bases. CDR3 length: 14 residues. This CDR3 reads CASSGGTEKNIQYF. The CDR3 nucleotides read TGTGCCAGTAGCGGGGGAACTGAGAAAAACATTCAGTACTTC.

The V and J genes are TRBV2 and TRBJ2-2; TRBD2 matches 8 bases. This CDR3 contains 17 residues. V trimming: 6 bases; J trimming: 6 bases; junction bases outside the gene matches: 15. Germline lookup yields CDR1 SNHLY and CDR2 FYNNEI. The CDR3 protein is CASSDLGSGSGSGELFF. The CDR3 DNA reads TGTGCCAGCAGCGATTTAGGGAGCGGGAGTGGATCCGGGGAGCTGTTTTTT.

V usage is TRBV19 and J usage is TRBJ2-2, with TRBD2 identical over 13 bases. The CDR3 loop spans 19 amino acids. J lost 4 bases, V lost 4 bases, and 12 bases had no gene match. Germline lookup yields CDR1 LNHDA and CDR2 SQIVND (reference sequence). The CDR3 region is CASSTKLGLAGVSTGELFF. CDR3 nucleotide sequence: TGTGCCAGTAGTACGAAATTAGGACTAGCGGGAGTTAGCACCGGGGAGCTGTTTTTT.

This sequence joins TRBV4-1 and TRBJ2-7; 9 bases are a match to TRBD2. Germline V CDR1 and CDR2: MGHRA, YSYEKL. Germline trimming cut 0 bases from V and 0 bases from J; bases unmatched to any gene: 6. The CDR3 has 17 residues. This CDR3 reads CASSQEPSGKSSYEQYF. The CDR3, as DNA: TGCGCCAGCAGCCAAGAGCCTAGCGGGAAGAGCTCCTACGAGCAGTACTTC.

CDR3 amino acids: CASNRDSNQPQHF. The CDR3 DNA is TGTGCCAGCAACAGGGACAGCAATCAGCCCCAGCATTTT. The chain links TRBV2 to TRBJ1-5; D perhaps matches TRBD1 (6 bases). The CDR3 has 13 residues. V lost 7 bases to trimming and J lost 1 base, with 8 bases between them. The V gene's germline CDR1 is SNHLY and CDR2 FYNNEI.

DNA of the CDR3: TGTGCCAGCCTCGATAATAGGGGCACTGAAGCTTTCTTT. It yields the protein CASLDNRGTEAFF. The chain links TRBV12-3 or TRBV12-4 to TRBJ1-1; possibly TRBD1 for D (5 bases). The CDR3 has 13 amino acids. Trimming took 8 bases from V and 4 from J, leaving 14 bases between them.

This clone has just a few counts. The chain employs TRBV28 and TRBJ1-1; 7 bases line up with TRBD1. Germline CDR1 is MDHEN and CDR2 is SYDVKM. V gave up 5 bases and J gave up 6 bases; unmatched junction bases: 6. The CDR3 has 13 residues. In DNA form, the CDR3 reads TGTGCCAGCAGTCTCCAAACAGGGGCTGAAGCTTTCTTT. This gives the protein CASSLQTGAEAFF.

CDR3 residues: CAISQTSGRRAGELFF. In DNA, the CDR3 is TGTGCCATCAGCCAAACTAGCGGGAGAAGGGCCGGGGAGCTGTTTTTT. V and J are TRBV10-3 and TRBJ2-2; TRBD2 matches 11 bases. This CDR3 has 16 amino acids. Unmatched junction bases numbered 9, after V lost 6 bases and J lost 6 bases. Germline V CDR1 and CDR2: ENHRY, SYGVKD.

The chain combines TRBV7-3 with TRBJ2-3; TRBD1 matches 8 bases. There are 15 residues in the CDR3. V trimming: 5 bases; J trimming: 5 bases; junction bases outside the gene matches: 9. The germline CDR1 and CDR2 sequences are SGHTA and FQGTGA. The CDR3 sequence: CASSQGTGPQDTQYF. CDR3 in DNA: TGTGCCAGCAGCCAAGGGACAGGCCCCCAAGATACGCAGTATTTT. Full variable domain (missing parts from reference TRBV7-3 and TRBJ2-3): GAGVSQTPSNKVTEKGKYVELRCDPISGHTALYWYRQSLGQGPEFLIYFQGTGAADDSGLPNDRFFAVRPEGSVSTLKIQRTERGDSAVYLCASSQGTGPQDTQYFGPGTRLTVL.